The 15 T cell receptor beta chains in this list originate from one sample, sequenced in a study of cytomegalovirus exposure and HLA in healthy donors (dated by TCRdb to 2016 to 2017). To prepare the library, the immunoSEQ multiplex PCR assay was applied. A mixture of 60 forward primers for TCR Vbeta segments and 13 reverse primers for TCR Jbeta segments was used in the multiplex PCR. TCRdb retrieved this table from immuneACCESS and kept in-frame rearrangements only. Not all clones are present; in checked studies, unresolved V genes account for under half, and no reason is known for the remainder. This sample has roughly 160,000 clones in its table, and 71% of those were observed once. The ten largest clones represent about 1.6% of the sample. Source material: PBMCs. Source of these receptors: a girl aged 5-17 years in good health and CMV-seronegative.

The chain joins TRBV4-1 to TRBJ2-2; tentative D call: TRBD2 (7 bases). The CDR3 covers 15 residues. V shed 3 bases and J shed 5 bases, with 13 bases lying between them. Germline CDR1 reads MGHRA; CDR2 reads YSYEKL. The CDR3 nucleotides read TGCGCCAGCAGCCACGTCGGGGGGCGGACCGGGGAGCTGTTTTTT. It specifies CASSHVGGRTGELFF.

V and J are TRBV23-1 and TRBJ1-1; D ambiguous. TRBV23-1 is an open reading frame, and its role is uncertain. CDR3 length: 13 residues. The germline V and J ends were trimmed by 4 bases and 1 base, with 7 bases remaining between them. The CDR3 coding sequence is TGCGCCAGCAGTCGTAACAAGAACACTGAAGCTTTCTTT. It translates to CASSRNKNTEAFF.

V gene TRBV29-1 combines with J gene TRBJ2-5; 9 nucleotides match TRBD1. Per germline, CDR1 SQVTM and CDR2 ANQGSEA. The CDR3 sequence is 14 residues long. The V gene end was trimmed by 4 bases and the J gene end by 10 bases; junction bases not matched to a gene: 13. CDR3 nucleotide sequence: TGCAGCGTTGCGACGAGACAGGGGGAAACCCTCCAGTACTTC. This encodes CSVATRQGETLQYF.

The CDR3 spells CASSVAAVGTGEQYF. Written as DNA, the CDR3 is TGTGCCAGCAGCGTAGCCGCAGTGGGAACGGGGGAGCAGTACTTC. The chain recombines TRBV9 with TRBJ2-7; tentative D call: TRBD2 (5 bases). Germline CDR1 is SGDLS and CDR2 is YYNGEE. The CDR3 is 15 amino acids. V was clipped by 0 bases and J by 7 bases, with 17 bases between them.

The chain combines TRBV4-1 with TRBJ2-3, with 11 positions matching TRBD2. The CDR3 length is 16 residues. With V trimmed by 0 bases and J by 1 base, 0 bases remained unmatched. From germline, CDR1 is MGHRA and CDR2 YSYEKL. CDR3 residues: CASSQELAGGTDTQYF. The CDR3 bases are TGCGCCAGCAGCCAAGAACTAGCGGGGGGCACAGATACGCAGTATTTT.

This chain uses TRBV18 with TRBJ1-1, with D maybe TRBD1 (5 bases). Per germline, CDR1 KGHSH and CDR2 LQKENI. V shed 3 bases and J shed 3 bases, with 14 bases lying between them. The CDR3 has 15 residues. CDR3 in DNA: TGTGCCAGCTCACCGGCGGGGGTTGATCACACTGAAGCTTTCTTT. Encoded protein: CASSPAGVDHTEAFF.

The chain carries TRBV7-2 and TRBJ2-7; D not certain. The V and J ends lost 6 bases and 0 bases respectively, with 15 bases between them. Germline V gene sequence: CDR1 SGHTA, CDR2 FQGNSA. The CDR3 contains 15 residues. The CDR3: CASRDYGWSSYEQYF. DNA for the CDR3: TGTGCCAGCAGGGATTACGGGTGGAGCTCCTACGAGCAGTACTTC.

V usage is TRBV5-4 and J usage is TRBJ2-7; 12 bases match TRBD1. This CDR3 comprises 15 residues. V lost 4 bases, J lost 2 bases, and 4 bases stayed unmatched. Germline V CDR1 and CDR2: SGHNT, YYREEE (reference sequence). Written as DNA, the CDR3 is TGTGCCAGCAGCAGGGGACAGGGGGCCACCTACGAGCAGTACTTC. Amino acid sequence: CASSRGQGATYEQYF. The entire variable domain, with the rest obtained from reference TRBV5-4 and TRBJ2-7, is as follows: ETGVTQSPTHLIKTRGQQVTLRCSSQSGHNTVSWYQQALGQGPQFIFQYYREEENGRGNFPPRFSGLQFPNYSSELNVNALELDDSALYLCASSRGQGATYEQYFGPGTRLTVT.

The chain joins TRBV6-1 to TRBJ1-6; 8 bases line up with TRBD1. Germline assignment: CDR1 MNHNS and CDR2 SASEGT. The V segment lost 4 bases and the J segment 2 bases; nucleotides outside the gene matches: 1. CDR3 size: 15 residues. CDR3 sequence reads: CASSATGAYNSPLHF. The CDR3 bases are TGTGCCAGCAGTGCGACAGGGGCCTATAATTCACCCCTCCACTTT.

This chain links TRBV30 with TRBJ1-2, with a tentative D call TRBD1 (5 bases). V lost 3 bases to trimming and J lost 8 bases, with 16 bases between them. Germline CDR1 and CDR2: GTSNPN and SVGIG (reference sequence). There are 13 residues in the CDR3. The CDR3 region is CAWSQFQGRGYTF. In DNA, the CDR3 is TGTGCCTGGAGCCAATTCCAGGGAAGGGGCTACACCTTC.

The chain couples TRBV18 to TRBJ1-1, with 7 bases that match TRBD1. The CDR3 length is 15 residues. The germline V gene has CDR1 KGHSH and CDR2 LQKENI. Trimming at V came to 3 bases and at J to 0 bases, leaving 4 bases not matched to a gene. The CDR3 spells CASSPKTGMNTEAFF. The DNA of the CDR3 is TGTGCCAGCTCACCTAAGACAGGGATGAACACTGAAGCTTTCTTT.

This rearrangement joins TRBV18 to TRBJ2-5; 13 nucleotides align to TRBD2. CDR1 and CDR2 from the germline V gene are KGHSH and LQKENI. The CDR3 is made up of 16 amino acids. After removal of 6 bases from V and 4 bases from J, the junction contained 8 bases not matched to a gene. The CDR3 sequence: CASSPETSGGSETQYF. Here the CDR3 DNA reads TGTGCCAGCTCCCCGGAGACTAGCGGGGGGTCAGAGACCCAGTACTTC.

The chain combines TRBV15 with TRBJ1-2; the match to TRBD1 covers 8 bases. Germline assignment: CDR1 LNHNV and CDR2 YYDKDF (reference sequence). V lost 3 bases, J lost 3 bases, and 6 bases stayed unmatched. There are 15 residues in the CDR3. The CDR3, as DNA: TGTGCCACCAGCAGCCCCGACAGGGGAGACTATGGCTACACCTTC. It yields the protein CATSSPDRGDYGYTF. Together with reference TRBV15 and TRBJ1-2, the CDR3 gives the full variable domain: DAMVIQNPRYQVTQFGKPVTLSCSQTLNHNVMYWYQQKSSQAPKLLFHYYDKDFNNEADTPDNFQSRRPNTSFCFLDIRSPGLGDTAMYLCATSSPDRGDYGYTFGSGTRLTVV.

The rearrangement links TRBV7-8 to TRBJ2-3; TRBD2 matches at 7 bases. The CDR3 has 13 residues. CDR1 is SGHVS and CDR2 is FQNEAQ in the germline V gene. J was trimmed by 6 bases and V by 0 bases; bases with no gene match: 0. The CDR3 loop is CASSLARGDTQYF. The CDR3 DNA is TGTGCCAGCAGCTTAGCGCGGGGGGATACGCAGTATTTT. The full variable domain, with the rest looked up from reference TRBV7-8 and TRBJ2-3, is GAGVSQSPRYKVAKRGQDVALRCDPISGHVSLFWYQQALGQGPEFLTYFQNEAQLDKSGLPSDRFFAERPEGSVSTLKIQRTQQEDSAVYLCASSLARGDTQYFGPGTRLTVL.

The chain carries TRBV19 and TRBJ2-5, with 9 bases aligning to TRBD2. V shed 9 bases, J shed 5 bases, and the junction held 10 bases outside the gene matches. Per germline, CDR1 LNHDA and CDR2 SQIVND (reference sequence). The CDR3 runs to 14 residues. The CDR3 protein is CASRLAASGETQYF. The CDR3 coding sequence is TGTGCCAGCAGACTAGCGGCCTCGGGGGAGACCCAGTACTTC.